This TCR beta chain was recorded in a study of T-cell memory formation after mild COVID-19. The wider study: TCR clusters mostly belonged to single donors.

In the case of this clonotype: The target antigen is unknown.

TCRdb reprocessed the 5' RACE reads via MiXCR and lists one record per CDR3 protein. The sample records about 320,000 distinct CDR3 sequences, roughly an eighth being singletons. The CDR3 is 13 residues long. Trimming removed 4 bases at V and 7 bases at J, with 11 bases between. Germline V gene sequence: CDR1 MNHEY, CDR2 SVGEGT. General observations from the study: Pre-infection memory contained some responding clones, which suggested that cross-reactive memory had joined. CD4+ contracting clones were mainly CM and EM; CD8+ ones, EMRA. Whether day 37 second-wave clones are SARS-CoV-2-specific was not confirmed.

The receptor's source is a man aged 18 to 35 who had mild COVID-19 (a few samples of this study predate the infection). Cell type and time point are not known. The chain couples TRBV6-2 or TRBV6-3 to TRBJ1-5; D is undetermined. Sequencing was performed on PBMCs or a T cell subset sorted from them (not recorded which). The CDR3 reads CASSSVGRQPQHF. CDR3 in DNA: TGTGCCAGCAGTTCGGTTGGGAGGCAGCCCCAGCATTTT.